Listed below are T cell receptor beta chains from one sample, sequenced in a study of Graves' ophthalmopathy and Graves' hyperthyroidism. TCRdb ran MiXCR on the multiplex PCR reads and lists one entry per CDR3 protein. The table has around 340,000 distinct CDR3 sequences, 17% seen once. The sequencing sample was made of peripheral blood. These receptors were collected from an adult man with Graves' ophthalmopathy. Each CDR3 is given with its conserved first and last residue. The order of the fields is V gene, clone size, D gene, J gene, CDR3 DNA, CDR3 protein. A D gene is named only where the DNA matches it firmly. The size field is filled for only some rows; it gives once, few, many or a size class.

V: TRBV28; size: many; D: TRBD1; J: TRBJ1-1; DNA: TGTGCCAGCAGTTTTAACAGGGGCACTGAAGCTTTCTTT; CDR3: CASSFNRGTEAFF
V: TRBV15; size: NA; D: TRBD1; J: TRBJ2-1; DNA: TGTGCCACCAGCAGAGAAAGGGACAGAAACAATGAGCAGTTCTTC; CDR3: CATSRERDRNNEQFF
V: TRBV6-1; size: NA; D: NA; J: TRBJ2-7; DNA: TGTGCCAGCAGTGAAATGAGACAGTCCTACGAGCAGTACTTC; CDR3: CASSEMRQSYEQYF
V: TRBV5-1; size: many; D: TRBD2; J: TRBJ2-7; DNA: TGCGCCAGCAGCCCACCGGGGAGGGATAACTACGAGCAGTACTTC; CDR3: CASSPPGRDNYEQYF
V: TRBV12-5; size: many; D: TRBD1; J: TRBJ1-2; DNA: TGTGCTAGTGGTCATCCTACGGGACAGGGGGCGTATGGCTACACCTTC; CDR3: CASGHPTGQGAYGYTF
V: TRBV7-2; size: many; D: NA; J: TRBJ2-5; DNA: TGTGCCAGCAGCCAACTAGGATCGGAGACCCAGTACTTC; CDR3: CASSQLGSETQYF
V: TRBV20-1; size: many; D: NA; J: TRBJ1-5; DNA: TGCAGTGCTAGACGTACAGGTCAGCCCCAGCATTTT; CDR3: CSARRTGQPQHF
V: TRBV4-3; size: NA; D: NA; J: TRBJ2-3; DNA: TGCGCCAGCAGCGCCTACCGCACAGATACGCAGTATTTT; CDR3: CASSAYRTDTQYF
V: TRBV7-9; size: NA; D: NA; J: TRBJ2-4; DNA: TGTGCCAGCAGCTCCGGGACAAGCCTTCTAGCCAAAAACATTCAGTACTTC; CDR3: CASSSGTSLLAKNIQYF
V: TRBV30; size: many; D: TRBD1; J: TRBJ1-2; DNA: TGTGCCTGGAGTAGACCGGGACAGCTTAACTATGGCTACACCTTC; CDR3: CAWSRPGQLNYGYTF
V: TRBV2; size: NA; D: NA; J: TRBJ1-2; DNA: TGTGCCAGTCCAGGACAGCAGGGGACGCGGGGCTACACCTTC; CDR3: CASPGQQGTRGYTF
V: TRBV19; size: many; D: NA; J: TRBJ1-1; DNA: TGTGCCAGTAGTAGAACCCCCAGGGCCAGGGACACTGAAGCTTTCTTT; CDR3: CASSRTPRARDTEAFF
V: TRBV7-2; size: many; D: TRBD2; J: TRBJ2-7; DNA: TGTGCCAGCATCCGGACTAGCGGACCCTACGAGCAGTACTTC; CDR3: CASIRTSGPYEQYF
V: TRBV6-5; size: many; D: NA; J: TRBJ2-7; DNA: TGTGCCAGCAGTTACAAACACCGGGCCTACGAGCAGTACTTC; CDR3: CASSYKHRAYEQYF
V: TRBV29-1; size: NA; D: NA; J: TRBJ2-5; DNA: TGCAGCGTGGGGGGACAGACCCAAGAGACCCAGTACTTC; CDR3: CSVGGQTQETQYF
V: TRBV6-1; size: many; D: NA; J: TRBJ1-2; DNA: TGTGCCAGCAGTGAAGGCCCCCCGGGAGCTAACTATGGCTACACCTTC; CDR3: CASSEGPPGANYGYTF
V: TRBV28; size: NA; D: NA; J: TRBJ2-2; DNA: TGTGCCAGCAGCGCAGGAGAGAGGGACACCGGGGAGCTGTTTTTT; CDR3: CASSAGERDTGELFF
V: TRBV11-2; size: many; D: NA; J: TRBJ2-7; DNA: TGTGCCAGCAGCCTCACGACAGGCAGCGCGAGAGGCGAGCAGTACTTC; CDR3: CASSLTTGSARGEQYF
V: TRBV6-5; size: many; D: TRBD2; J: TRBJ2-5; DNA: TGTGCCAGCAGCCCTCCGGGACTAGCGGGACAAGAGACCCAGTACTTC; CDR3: CASSPPGLAGQETQYF
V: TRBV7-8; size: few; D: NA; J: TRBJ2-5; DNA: TGTGCCAGCAGCTTCGGAGGACAAGAGACCCAGTACTTC; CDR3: CASSFGGQETQYF
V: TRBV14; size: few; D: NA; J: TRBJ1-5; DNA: TGTGCCAGCAGCCAAGACAGACTGCATAGCAATCAGCCCCAGCATTTT; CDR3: CASSQDRLHSNQPQHF
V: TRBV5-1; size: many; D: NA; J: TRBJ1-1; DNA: TGCGCCAGCAGCCAGGACACTATCTTGAACACTGAAGCTTTCTTT; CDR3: CASSQDTILNTEAFF
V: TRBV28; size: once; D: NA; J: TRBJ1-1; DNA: TGTGCCAGCAGTTTGTACTCAACTGAAGCTTTCTTT; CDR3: CASSLYSTEAFF
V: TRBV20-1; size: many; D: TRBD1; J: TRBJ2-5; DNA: TGCAGTGCTAGAGAGGGACAGCAAGAGACCCAGTACTTC; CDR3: CSAREGQQETQYF
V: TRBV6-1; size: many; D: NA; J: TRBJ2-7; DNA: TGTGCCAGCACTAGCGAGCCTACCTACGAGCAGTACTTC; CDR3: CASTSEPTYEQYF
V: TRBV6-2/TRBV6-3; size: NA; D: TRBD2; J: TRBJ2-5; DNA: TGTGCCAGCAGGGGTGCTCCGGGACTAGCGGGAGGGTTACAAGAGACCCAGTACTTC; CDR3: CASRGAPGLAGGLQETQYF
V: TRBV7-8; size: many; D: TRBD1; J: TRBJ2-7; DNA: TGTGCCAGCAGCTCACAGGGGGCCTACGAGCAGTACTTC; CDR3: CASSSQGAYEQYF
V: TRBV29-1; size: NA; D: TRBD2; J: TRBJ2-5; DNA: TGCAGCGTTCCCCGGGGGGGGGAGACCCAGTACTTC; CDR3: CSVPRGGETQYF
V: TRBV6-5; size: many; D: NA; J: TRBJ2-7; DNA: TGTGCCAGCAGTTATTTTAGTGCACAGGGAACCTACGAGCAGTACTTC; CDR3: CASSYFSAQGTYEQYF
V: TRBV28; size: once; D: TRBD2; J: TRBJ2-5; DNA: TGTGCCAGCAGTTATCCCCCGGGACTAGCGGGACTCCAAGAGACCCAGTACTTC; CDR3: CASSYPPGLAGLQETQYF
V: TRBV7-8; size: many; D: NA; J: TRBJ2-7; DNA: TGTGCCAGCAGCTTTCACGGGCGCGAGCAGTACTTC; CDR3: CASSFHGREQYF
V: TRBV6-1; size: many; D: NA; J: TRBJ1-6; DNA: TGTGCCAGCAGTGAGGCTGACGCCCCCCTCCACTTT; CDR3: CASSEADAPLHF
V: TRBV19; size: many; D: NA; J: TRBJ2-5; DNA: TGTGCCAGTAGTATAGGTCCATTTCGATGGCAGCAAGAGACCCAGTACTTC; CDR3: CASSIGPFRWQQETQYF
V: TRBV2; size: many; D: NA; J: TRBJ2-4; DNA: TGTGCCACCAGTAATGGCCCCGGGCAGGAGAGACCGTGGGACATTCAGTACTTC; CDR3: CATSNGPGQERPWDIQYF
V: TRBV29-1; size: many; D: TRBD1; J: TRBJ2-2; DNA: TGCAGCGTTGGGACAGGACGGACCGGGGAGCTGTTTTTT; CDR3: CSVGTGRTGELFF
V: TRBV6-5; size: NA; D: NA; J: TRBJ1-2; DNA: TGTGCCAGCAGTTACGATGGCAGGAACTATGGCTACACTTTC; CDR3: CASSYDGRNYGYTF
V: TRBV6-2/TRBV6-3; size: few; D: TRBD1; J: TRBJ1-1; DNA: TGTGCCAGCAGTTACGGGACAGGGGTGGGGGCTTTCTTT; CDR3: CASSYGTGVGAFF
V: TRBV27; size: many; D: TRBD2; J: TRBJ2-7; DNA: TGTGCCAGCAGTTTCTCTAGCGGGAACTACGAGCAGTACTTC; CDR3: CASSFSSGNYEQYF
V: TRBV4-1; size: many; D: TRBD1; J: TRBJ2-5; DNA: TGCGCCAGCAGCCAAGGCTCCGGACAGGTCGCGGAGACCCAGTACTTC; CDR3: CASSQGSGQVAETQYF
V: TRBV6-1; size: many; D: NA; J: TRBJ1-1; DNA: TGTGCCAGCAGTAGGGGGGCAACTGCGAACACTGAAGCTTTCTTT; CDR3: CASSRGATANTEAFF
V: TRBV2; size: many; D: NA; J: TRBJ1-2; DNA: TGTGTAGTGGGAGACTATGGCTACACCTTC; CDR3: CVVGDYGYTF
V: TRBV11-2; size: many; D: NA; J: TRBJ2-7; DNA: TGTGCCAGCAGCGGTGGGGGGGGCGGCTCCTACGAGCAGTACTTC; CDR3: CASSGGGGGSYEQYF
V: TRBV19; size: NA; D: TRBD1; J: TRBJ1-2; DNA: TGTGCCAGTAGAAGACAGGGGTCTAACTATGGCTACACCTTC; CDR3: CASRRQGSNYGYTF
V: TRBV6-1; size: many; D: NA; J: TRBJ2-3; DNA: TGTGCCAGCAGTGCCGCGGGTTCCGTCACAGATACGCAGTATTTT; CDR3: CASSAAGSVTDTQYF
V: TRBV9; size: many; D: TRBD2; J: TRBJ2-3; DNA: TGTGCCAGCAGCGTATTTCGGACTAGCGGCACAGATACGCAGTATTTT; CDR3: CASSVFRTSGTDTQYF
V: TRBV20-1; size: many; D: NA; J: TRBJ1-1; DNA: TGCAGTGCTCCGGGGGGCCAGAGGGGAAGCACTGAAGCTTTCTTT; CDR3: CSAPGGQRGSTEAFF
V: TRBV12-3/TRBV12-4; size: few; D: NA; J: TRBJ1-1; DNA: TGTGCCAGCAGCAAAGGACTGTTTCGTTCGAGTGCTTTCTTT; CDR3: CASSKGLFRSSAFF
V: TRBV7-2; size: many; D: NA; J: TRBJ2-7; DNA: TGTGCCAGCAGCAGGGACCACTACGAGCAGTACTTC; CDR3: CASSRDHYEQYF
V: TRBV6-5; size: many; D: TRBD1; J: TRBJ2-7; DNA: TGTGCCAGCCAGGGGGCTCGCTCCTACGAGCAGTACTTC; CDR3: CASQGARSYEQYF
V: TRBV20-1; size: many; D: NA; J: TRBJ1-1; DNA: TGCAGTGCTAGGTCGAGGGGACCAGCGGTTAACACTGAAGCTTTCTTT; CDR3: CSARSRGPAVNTEAFF
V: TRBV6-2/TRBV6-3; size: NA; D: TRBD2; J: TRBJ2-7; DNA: TGTGCCAGCAGAACCGGACTAGCGGGAAACTACGAGCAGTACTTC; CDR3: CASRTGLAGNYEQYF
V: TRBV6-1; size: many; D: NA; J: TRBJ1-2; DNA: TGTGCCAGCAGTAGAACAGCCGGCTATGGCTACACCTTC; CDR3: CASSRTAGYGYTF
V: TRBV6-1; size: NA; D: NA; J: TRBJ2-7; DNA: TGTGCCAGCAGTGAGAATTATGGGCAGTACTTC; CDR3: CASSENYGQYF
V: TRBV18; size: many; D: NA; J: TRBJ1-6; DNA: TGTGCCAGCTCACCACGGGACGGCCGAAATTCACCCCTCCACTTT; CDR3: CASSPRDGRNSPLHF
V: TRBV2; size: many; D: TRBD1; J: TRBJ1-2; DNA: TGTGCCAGCAGTCGACAGGGCCCGGGTGGCTACACCTTC; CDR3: CASSRQGPGGYTF
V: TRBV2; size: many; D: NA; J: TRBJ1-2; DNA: TGTGCCAGCAGCTTCAGTCGGAGCTATGGCTACACCTTC; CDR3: CASSFSRSYGYTF
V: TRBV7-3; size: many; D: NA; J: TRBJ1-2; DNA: TGTGCCAGCAGCTCCCAACCGGACGGAGGGCCCTCCACCTTC; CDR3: CASSSQPDGGPSTF
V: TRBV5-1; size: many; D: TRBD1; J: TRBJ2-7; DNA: TGCGCCAGCAGCCTAACGGGACAGGGGGCCGGGCAGTACTTC; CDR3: CASSLTGQGAGQYF
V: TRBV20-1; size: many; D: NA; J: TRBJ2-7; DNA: TGCAGTGCTAACAGCGGCTCCTACGAGCAGTACTTC; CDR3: CSANSGSYEQYF
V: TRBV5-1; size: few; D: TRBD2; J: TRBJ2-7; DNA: TGCGCCAGCAGCCACGTTAGCGGGGGGGCCTCCGAGCAGTACTTC; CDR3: CASSHVSGGASEQYF